The 28 T cell receptor beta chains given below trace back to one sample, sequenced in a study of blood T cells in healthy people across ages. Primed by a sample-barcoded 5' primer and a J-beta primer mix, a second PCR proceeded for roughly 6 to 12 cycles. TCRdb re-analysed the 5' RACE reads in MiXCR, keeping a single row per CDR3 protein. The table lists hundreds of thousands of distinct CDR3 sequences, around 43% of them singletons. The sequenced material came from blood. These receptor sequences come from an elderly man in good health.

This chain links TRBV6-2 or TRBV6-3 with TRBJ2-1; D tentatively fits TRBD1 or TRBD2 (5 bases each). This CDR3 spans 15 amino acids. The germline V gene has CDR1 MNHEY and CDR2 SVGEGT. The germline V and J ends were trimmed by 5 bases and 4 bases, with 15 bases remaining between them. The CDR3 loop reads CASSRPGRAYNEQFF. In DNA form, the CDR3 reads TGTGCCAGCAGTCGACCGGGACGGGCTTACAATGAGCAGTTCTTC.

The chain combines TRBV5-1 with TRBJ1-6, with D possibly TRBD1 on 5 matching bases. This CDR3 has 15 residues. Between the trimmed V and J ends, which lost 4 bases and 9 bases, there was a span of 17 bases. The germline V gene encodes CDR1 SGHRS and CDR2 YFSETQ. The CDR3 DNA reads as TGCGCCAGCAGCCCCGGGGCAGTGGGGTCTTCACCCCTCCACTTT. Its protein product is CASSPGAVGSSPLHF.

This clonotype was seen many times. V usage is TRBV12-3 or TRBV12-4 and J usage is TRBJ2-7; D remains unclear. The length of the CDR3 is 14 residues. V dropped 8 bases and J dropped 5 bases, with 19 bases sitting between them. This CDR3 is CASRASAVTHEQYF. CDR3 bases: TGTGCCAGCCGGGCTTCGGCGGTCACGCACGAGCAGTACTTC.

The CDR3, as DNA: TGTGCCAGCGGGACTAGCGGGGGCACCTCCTACGAGCAGTACTTC. Its protein is CASGTSGGTSYEQYF. V and J are TRBV7-2 and TRBJ2-7; 14 positions agree with TRBD2. The germline CDR1 and CDR2 sequences are SGHTA and FQGNSA. V trimming: 8 bases; J trimming: 0 bases; junction bases outside the gene matches: 3. This CDR3 spans 15 amino acids.

The table lists this clonotype with a few counts. The rearrangement joins TRBV27 to TRBJ1-4, with a possible D match to TRBD1 (6 bases). V dropped 8 bases and J dropped 5 bases, with 9 bases sitting between them. Germline-derived CDR1 and CDR2 are MNHEY and SMNVEV (reference sequence). The CDR3 loop spans 12 amino acids. CDR3: CASSQGNEKLFF. In DNA form, the CDR3 reads TGTGCCAGCTCTCAGGGGAATGAAAAACTGTTTTTT.

V is TRBV6-6 and J is TRBJ1-1; D possibly corresponds to TRBD1 (6 bases). V lost 6 bases and J 6 bases, leaving 17 bases between the germline ends. Per the germline V gene, CDR1 is MNHNY and CDR2 is SVGAGI (reference sequence). The CDR3 sequence is 14 residues long. The CDR3 sequence is CASRPTGIGAEAFF. The CDR3, as DNA: TGTGCCAGCAGACCCACAGGGATAGGAGCTGAAGCTTTCTTT.

The rearrangement joins TRBV10-3 to TRBJ2-3; D remains ambiguous. Deletions cut 3 bases from V and 4 bases from J, with 2 bases between. The germline CDR1 and CDR2 sequences are ENHRY and SYGVKD. The CDR3 spans 11 residues. CDR3 sequence: CAISDADTQYF. The CDR3 bases are TGTGCCATCAGTGATGCAGATACGCAGTATTTT.

This clonotype has a handful of counts. The chain combines TRBV20-1 with TRBJ2-3; TRBD2 aligns across 7 bases. Trimming at V came to 1 base and at J to 2 bases, leaving 3 bases not matched to a gene. This CDR3 has 14 residues. The germline gives CDR1 DFQATT, CDR2 SNEGSKA (reference sequence). The CDR3 protein is CSARVGRNTDTQYF. In DNA, the CDR3 is TGCAGTGCTAGAGTCGGGAGGAACACAGATACGCAGTATTTT.

The J gene is TRBJ2-7, the V gene TRBV20-1; 10 bases match TRBD2. The J call may be wrong; the DNA end is better matched by TRBJ2-5. The CDR3 has 16 residues. Germline V lookup: CDR1 DFQATT, CDR2 SNEGSKA (reference sequence). CDR3 region: CSPVGASGRGAETQYF. CDR3 coding DNA: TGCAGTCCGGTGGGCGCTAGCGGGAGAGGGGCAGAGACCCAGTACTTC.

The chain carries TRBV12-3 or TRBV12-4 and TRBJ2-4; possibly TRBD1 for D (5 bases). CDR3 length: 16 residues. The ends were cut back, 3 bases at V and 1 base at J, with 13 bases in the middle. CDR3 sequence: CASSLGPLGAKNIQYF. The CDR3 coding sequence is TGTGCCAGCAGTTTGGGGCCTCTGGGGGCCAAAAACATTCAGTACTTC.

V gene TRBV5-1 combines with J gene TRBJ2-1; 8 bases are shared with TRBD2. J lost 7 bases, V lost 2 bases, and 5 bases had no gene match. This CDR3 has 14 amino acids. Germline CDR1 reads SGHRS; CDR2 reads YFSETQ. CDR3 residues: CASSLLAEPNEQFF. The CDR3 nucleotides are TGCGCCAGCAGCTTACTAGCGGAGCCAAATGAGCAGTTCTTC.

This clonotype appeared a few times. The chain has TRBV3-1 and TRBJ1-1, with D perhaps matching TRBD1 (5 bases). Germline V gene data show CDR1 as LGHDT and CDR2 as YNNKEL (reference sequence). The CDR3 spans 14 residues. V lost 3 bases and J 5 bases, leaving 13 bases between the germline ends. The CDR3 nucleotides are TGTGCCAGCAGCCAGGGCAGGGTAAGGACTGAAGCTTTCTTT. Protein sequence: CASSQGRVRTEAFF.

This clonotype was found a few times. The J gene is TRBJ2-1, the V gene TRBV4-3; either TRBD1 or TRBD2 may fit D (5 bases each). Germline CDR1 and CDR2: LGHNA and YSLEER. This CDR3 spans 15 amino acids. V was cut by 3 bases and J by 0 bases, with 9 bases left in between. CDR3 amino acids: CASSQWGNSYNEQFF. Here the CDR3 DNA reads TGCGCCAGCAGCCAGTGGGGGAACTCCTACAATGAGCAGTTCTTC.

This clonotype was picked up many times. The CDR3 sequence is CSARNPDRGNRETQYF. The DNA for the CDR3 is TGCAGTGCTCGAAATCCGGACAGGGGGAACAGAGAGACCCAGTACTTC. The rearrangement links TRBV20-1 to TRBJ2-5, with 10 bases aligning to TRBD1. V was clipped by 5 bases and J by 4 bases; unmatched bases: 13. Germline V lookup: CDR1 DFQATT, CDR2 SNEGSKA (reference sequence). The CDR3 has 16 residues.

This clonotype has just a few counts. This sequence joins TRBV5-1 and TRBJ2-3; the D gene is possibly TRBD2 (5 bases). The V end was cut by 0 bases, the J end by 0 bases, with 8 bases between. From germline, CDR1 is SGHRS and CDR2 YFSETQ. There are 15 residues in the CDR3. CDR3 bases: TGCGCCAGCAGCTTGGAAGGCGGGAGCACAGATACGCAGTATTTT. Its translation: CASSLEGGSTDTQYF.

J is TRBJ1-1 and V is TRBV29-1; D might be TRBD1 (5 bases). CDR1 and CDR2 (germline): SQVTM, ANQGSEA. The V and J ends lost 8 bases and 0 bases respectively, with 13 bases between them. There are 13 residues in the CDR3. Here the CDR3 DNA reads TGCAGCCTAAGGGACGCCTTGAACACTGAAGCTTTCTTT. As protein: CSLRDALNTEAFF.

Comment on this clonotype: A read error is likely, as this CDR3 ends without the conserved phenylalanine or tryptophan. V is TRBV6-2 or TRBV6-3 and J is TRBJ2-1; 16 bases fit TRBD2. The CDR3 loop spans 15 amino acids. The ends lost 7 bases at V and 10 bases at J; junction bases unmatched: 7. Germline V gives CDR1 MNHEY, CDR2 SVGEGT. CDR3 nucleotide sequence: TGTGCCAGCACCGGGACTAGCGGGAGGGCCAAGGAGCAGTTCTTG. It specifies CASTGTSGRAKEQFL.

J is TRBJ2-1 and V is TRBV12-3 or TRBV12-4; 11 bases fit TRBD2. With V trimmed by 5 bases and J by 9 bases, 9 bases remained unmatched. The CDR3 covers 15 residues. The CDR3 DNA sequence: TGTGCCAGCAGTCTTAGCGGGGGGGGTTTAAGTGAGCAGTTCTTC. Protein: CASSLSGGGLSEQFF.

A few counts support this clonotype. The rearrangement links TRBV21-1 to TRBJ2-2; TRBD1, as called in the table, went unchecked against the DNA. TRBV21-1 is recorded as a pseudogene. The CDR3 extends over 18 amino acids. CDR3 region: CASSKSGQGTGDTGELFF. CDR3 nucleotides: TGTGCCAGCAGCAAATCGGGGCAGGGAACAGGTGACACCGGGGAGCTGTTTTTT.

This chain links TRBV19 with TRBJ2-5, with 9 bases matching TRBD2. The germline V gene has CDR1 LNHDA and CDR2 SQIVND (reference sequence). This CDR3 region has 16 residues. V lost 5 bases to trimming and J lost 11 bases; unmatched junction nucleotides: 18. CDR3 DNA sequence: TGTGCCAGTAGTGCATCGGCGGGAGGGCCTAGGAATGAGCAGTACTTC. It codes for CASSASAGGPRNEQYF.

The chain couples TRBV7-2 to TRBJ2-1, with D possibly TRBD1 on 8 matching bases. Deletions cut 7 bases from V and 7 bases from J, with 11 bases between. The CDR3 runs 12 residues. The V gene's germline CDR1 is SGHTA and CDR2 FQGNSA. The CDR3 DNA is TGTGCCAGCACACAGGGGGGGAATGAGCAGTTCTTC. As protein: CASTQGGNEQFF.

This clonotype was detected ten times or more. V is TRBV20-1 and J is TRBJ2-1; TRBD2 agrees at 7 bases. Germline CDR1 reads DFQATT; CDR2 reads SNEGSKA (reference sequence). There are 15 residues in the CDR3. V dropped 3 bases and J dropped 5; count of bases not matched to a gene: 10. The CDR3 reads CSASQAPGGNNEQFF. In DNA form, the CDR3 reads TGCAGTGCTAGCCAAGCACCGGGAGGTAACAATGAGCAGTTCTTC.

This clonotype was recorded many times. In DNA, the CDR3 is TGTGCCAGCAGCTTACGTGACCAGGGGTCTGGGGCCAACGTCCTGACTTTC. Amino acid sequence: CASSLRDQGSGANVLTF. The rearrangement links TRBV7-9 to TRBJ2-6; D is possibly TRBD1 (6 bases). This CDR3 spans 17 amino acids. Per germline, CDR1 SEHNR and CDR2 FQNEAQ (reference sequence). Trimming removed 2 bases at V and 1 base at J, with 12 bases between.

The chain couples TRBV3-1 to TRBJ2-7, with TRBD2 matching 11 bases. The V and J ends lost 0 bases and 7 bases, in that order; junction bases with no gene match: 14. The CDR3 has 18 residues. CDR1 is LGHDT, CDR2 YNNKEL, per germline (reference sequence). The CDR3 region has the DNA TGTGCCAGCAGCCAAGATGAACCCTGGCTAGCGGGGGGTGGAGAGCAGTACTTC. It encodes CASSQDEPWLAGGGEQYF.

The V call is TRBV6-2 or TRBV6-3, the J call TRBJ1-1, with 8 bases fitting TRBD1. J was trimmed by 11 bases and V by 6 bases; bases with no gene match: 17. CDR1 and CDR2 from the germline V gene are MNHEY and SVGEGT. This CDR3 is built from 15 residues. The chain's CDR3 is CASSSLNQGAVEAFF. The CDR3 nucleotides are TGTGCCAGCAGCTCACTAAACCAGGGGGCTGTCGAGGCTTTCTTT.

Concerning this clonotype itself: This could be a read error, since a much larger clone is one nucleotide away. The chain has TRBV27 and TRBJ2-1; D not certain. The CDR3 consists of 11 residues. V was trimmed by 6 bases and J by 13 bases, leaving 13 bases between them. In germline, CDR1 is MNHEY, CDR2 SMNVEV (reference sequence). The CDR3: CASRTQETQFF. CDR3 nucleotides: TGTGCCAGCAGGACCCAAGAGACCCAGTTCTTC.

This clonotype was picked up a small number of times. V usage is TRBV29-1 and J usage is TRBJ2-5; the D gene is possibly TRBD1 (6 bases). This CDR3 is 13 amino acids long. Trimming removed 8 bases from V and 2 bases from J, with 15 bases in between. CDR1 and CDR2 from the germline V gene are SQVTM and ANQGSEA. The CDR3 loop is CSTVRGTQETQYF. The CDR3 DNA follows: TGCAGCACCGTACGAGGGACACAAGAGACCCAGTACTTC.

The CDR3 region has the DNA TGCGCCAGCAGACGGGGGGCAGCGAACACCGGGGAGCTGTTTTTT. It yields the protein CASRRGAANTGELFF. J is TRBJ2-2 and V is TRBV4-1, with TRBD2 as a possible D gene (7 bases). The CDR3 has 15 amino acids. V lost 6 bases to trimming and J lost 0 bases, with 11 bases between them. The germline V gene encodes CDR1 MGHRA and CDR2 YSYEKL.